One sample yielded the 12 T cell receptor beta chains listed below, sequenced in a study of blood T cell repertoires in COVID-19. Generated by immunoSEQ multiplex PCR, the TCRdb table keeps only in-frame clones and is missing some. The sample shows hundreds of thousands of clones, 85% to 90% of them seen only once. Specimen: peripheral blood. All receptors come from a woman aged 40 to 50 who had recovered from COVID-19.

The chain couples TRBV5-4 to TRBJ2-7, with TRBD1 matching 9 bases. Germline-derived CDR1 and CDR2 are SGHNT and YYREEE (reference sequence). The CDR3 consists of 16 residues. V lost 7 bases, J lost 1 base, and 12 bases stayed unmatched. CDR3 region: CASAMGTGSVSYEQYF. CDR3 bases: TGTGCCAGCGCCATGGGGACAGGGTCTGTGTCCTACGAGCAGTACTTC.

The chain employs TRBV5-1 and TRBJ2-1; TRBD2 agrees at 10 bases. J lost 6 bases, V lost 5 bases, and 2 bases had no gene match. CDR3 length equals 13 residues. Germline assignment: CDR1 SGHRS and CDR2 YFSETQ. CDR3 region: CASRWTSGNEQFF. The CDR3 DNA sequence: TGCGCCAGCAGGTGGACTAGCGGCAATGAGCAGTTCTTC.

J is TRBJ1-2 and V is TRBV15, with D maybe TRBD1 (6 bases). V dropped 8 bases and J dropped 8 bases, with 18 bases sitting between them. The CDR3 has 13 residues. Germline CDR1 LNHNV, CDR2 YYDKDF (reference sequence). CDR3 region: CATGEDSGGGYTF. CDR3 sequence (DNA): TGTGCCACCGGAGAGGACAGCGGCGGGGGCTACACCTTC.

The genes are TRBV10-2 and TRBJ1-6; D gene unclear. The CDR3 has 14 residues. V lost 6 bases to trimming and J lost 1 base, with 7 bases between them. Germline V gives CDR1 WSHSY, CDR2 SAAADI. CDR3 residues: CASSSGSYNSPLHF. The CDR3, as DNA: TGCGCCAGCAGCTCCGGGTCCTATAATTCACCCCTCCACTTT.

V usage is TRBV5-1 and J usage is TRBJ2-7; weak D call: TRBD1 (6 bases). Germline-derived CDR1 and CDR2 are SGHRS and YFSETQ. The CDR3 length is 15 residues. The V and J ends lost 0 bases and 3 bases respectively, with 13 bases between them. In DNA form, the CDR3 reads TGCGCCAGCAGCTTGGTCGAAAGGGGGAGCTACGAGCAGTACTTC. Protein: CASSLVERGSYEQYF.

This clone was counted between two and nine times. This rearrangement joins TRBV12-3 or TRBV12-4 to TRBJ1-1; D is unresolved. The CDR3 is made up of 13 amino acids. Trimming shortened V by 3 bases and J by 5 bases, and 10 bases separated the two germline ends. The DNA of the CDR3 is TGTGCCAGCAGTTTGTTCACGGGGACTGAAGCTTTCTTT. Residues: CASSLFTGTEAFF.

The table lists this clone with many counts. CDR3 bases: TGTGCCAGCAGCCGTAGCGGGGGGTCTAACACCGGGGAGCTGTTTTTT. It is translated as CASSRSGGSNTGELFF. The gene calls are TRBV7-2 and TRBJ2-2, with 10 bases fitting TRBD2. The V segment lost 5 bases and the J segment 2 bases; nucleotides outside the gene matches: 5. This CDR3 is built from 16 residues. Germline lookup yields CDR1 SGHTA and CDR2 FQGNSA.

V usage is TRBV7-9 and J usage is TRBJ2-5; 11 bases match TRBD1. Germline lookup yields CDR1 SEHNR and CDR2 FQNEAQ (reference sequence). V lost 4 bases and J lost 3; bases outside the gene matches: 4. The CDR3 covers 15 residues. The CDR3 is CASSWWTGGEETQYF. The CDR3 nucleotides are TGTGCCAGCAGCTGGTGGACAGGGGGCGAAGAGACCCAGTACTTC.

The chain carries TRBV19 and TRBJ1-3; the match to TRBD1 covers 8 bases. V dropped 4 bases and J dropped 4; count of bases not matched to a gene: 15. Germline values: CDR1 LNHDA, CDR2 SQIVND (reference sequence). This CDR3 region has 18 residues. The CDR3 sequence is CASSRRKQGASTGNTIYF. The CDR3, as DNA: TGTGCCAGTAGTAGGAGGAAGCAGGGGGCCTCGACGGGAAACACCATATATTTT.

J is TRBJ1-1 and V is TRBV9; 9 positions match TRBD1. The CDR3 consists of 13 residues. V dropped 5 bases and J dropped 4; count of bases not matched to a gene: 3. Per germline, CDR1 SGDLS and CDR2 YYNGEE. CDR3 loop: CASSPGQGTEAFF. The CDR3 nucleotides are TGTGCCAGCAGTCCGGGACAGGGCACTGAAGCTTTCTTT.

The chain uses TRBV30 and TRBJ1-2; 12 bases map to TRBD1. Germline values: CDR1 GTSNPN, CDR2 SVGIG (reference sequence). The CDR3 consists of 16 residues. Trimming took 3 bases from V and 5 from J; bases not matched to a gene: 10. The CDR3 DNA follows: TGTGCCTGGAGGCGGGACAGGGGGCGCCTCAAGTATGGCTACACCTTC. Amino acids: CAWRRDRGRLKYGYTF.

A few counts support this clone. The chain couples TRBV19 to TRBJ1-2; D might be TRBD1 (5 bases). CDR1 LNHDA and CDR2 SQIVND come from the germline V gene (reference sequence). Trimming took 7 bases from V and 4 from J, leaving 16 bases between them. This CDR3 spans 14 amino acids. This CDR3 is CASTQQELLYGYTF. The CDR3 region has the DNA TGTGCCAGTACCCAACAGGAGCTCCTCTATGGCTACACCTTC.